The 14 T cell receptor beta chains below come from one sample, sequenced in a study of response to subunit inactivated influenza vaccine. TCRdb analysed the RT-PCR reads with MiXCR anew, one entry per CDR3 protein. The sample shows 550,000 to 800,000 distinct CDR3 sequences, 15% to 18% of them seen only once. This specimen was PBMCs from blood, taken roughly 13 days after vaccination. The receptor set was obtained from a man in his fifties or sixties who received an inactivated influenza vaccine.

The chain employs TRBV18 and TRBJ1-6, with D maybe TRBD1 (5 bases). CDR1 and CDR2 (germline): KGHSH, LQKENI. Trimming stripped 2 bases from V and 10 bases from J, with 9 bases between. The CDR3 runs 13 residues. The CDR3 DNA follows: TGTGCCAGCTCACCAGAGGGGCGATCACCCCTCCACTTT. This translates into CASSPEGRSPLHF.

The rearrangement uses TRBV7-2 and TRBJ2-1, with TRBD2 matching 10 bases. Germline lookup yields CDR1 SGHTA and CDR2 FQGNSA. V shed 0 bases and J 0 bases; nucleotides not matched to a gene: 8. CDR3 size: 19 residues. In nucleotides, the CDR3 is TGTGCCAGCAGCTTAGCGACACTAGCGGGGCCCAGCTCCTACAATGAGCAGTTCTTC. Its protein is CASSLATLAGPSSYNEQFF.

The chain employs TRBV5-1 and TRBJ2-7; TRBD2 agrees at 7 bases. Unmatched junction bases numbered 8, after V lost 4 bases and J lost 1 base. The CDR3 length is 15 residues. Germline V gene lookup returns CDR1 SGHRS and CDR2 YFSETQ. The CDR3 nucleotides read TGCGCCAGCAGCCCGGAGCGGGGCAATTCCTACGAGCAGTACTTC. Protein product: CASSPERGNSYEQYF.

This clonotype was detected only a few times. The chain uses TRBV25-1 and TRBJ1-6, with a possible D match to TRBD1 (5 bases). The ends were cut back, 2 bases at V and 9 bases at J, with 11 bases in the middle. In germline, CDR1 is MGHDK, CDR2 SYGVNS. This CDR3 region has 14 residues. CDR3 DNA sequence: TGTGCCAGCAGTGAAAGCCAGGGAACTTCACCCCTCCACTTT. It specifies CASSESQGTSPLHF.

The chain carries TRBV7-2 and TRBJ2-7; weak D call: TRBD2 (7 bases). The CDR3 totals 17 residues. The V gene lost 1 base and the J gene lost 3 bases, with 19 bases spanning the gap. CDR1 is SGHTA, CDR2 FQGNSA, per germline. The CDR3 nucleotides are TGTGCCAGCAGCTTAGTTGGGGGGGGCTTGGCTCTCTACGAGCAGTACTTC. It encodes CASSLVGGGLALYEQYF.

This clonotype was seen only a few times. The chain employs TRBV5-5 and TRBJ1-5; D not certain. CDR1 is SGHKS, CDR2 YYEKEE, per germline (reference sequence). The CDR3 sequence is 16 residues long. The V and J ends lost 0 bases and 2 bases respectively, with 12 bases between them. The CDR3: CASSLEAAGGNQPQHF. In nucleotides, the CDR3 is TGTGCCAGCAGCTTGGAGGCAGCTGGGGGCAATCAGCCCCAGCATTTT.

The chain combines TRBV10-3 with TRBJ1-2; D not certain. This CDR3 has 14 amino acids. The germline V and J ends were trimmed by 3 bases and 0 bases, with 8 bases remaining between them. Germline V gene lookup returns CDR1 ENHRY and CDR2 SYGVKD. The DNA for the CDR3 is TGTGCCATCAGTGAACAGAGGACTAACTATGGCTACACCTTC. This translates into CAISEQRTNYGYTF.

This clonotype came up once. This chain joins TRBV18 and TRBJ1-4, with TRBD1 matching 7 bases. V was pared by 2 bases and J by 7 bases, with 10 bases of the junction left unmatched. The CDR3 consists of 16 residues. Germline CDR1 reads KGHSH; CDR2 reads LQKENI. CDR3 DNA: TGTGCCAGCTCACCAGCGCTCCTCGACAGGGCTGAAAAACTGTTTTTT. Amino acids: CASSPALLDRAEKLFF.

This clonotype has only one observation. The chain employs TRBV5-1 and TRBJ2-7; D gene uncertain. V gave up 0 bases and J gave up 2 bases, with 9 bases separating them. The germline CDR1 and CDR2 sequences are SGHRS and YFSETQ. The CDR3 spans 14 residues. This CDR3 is CASSLGVIPYEQYF. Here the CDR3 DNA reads TGCGCCAGCAGCTTGGGGGTGATCCCCTACGAGCAGTACTTC.

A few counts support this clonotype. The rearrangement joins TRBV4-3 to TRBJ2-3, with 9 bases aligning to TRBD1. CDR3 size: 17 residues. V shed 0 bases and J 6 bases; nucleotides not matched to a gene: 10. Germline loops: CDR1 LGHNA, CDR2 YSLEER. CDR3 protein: CASSQDRGTGTPDTQYF. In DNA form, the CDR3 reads TGCGCCAGCAGCCAAGATCGTGGGACAGGGACCCCGGATACGCAGTATTTT.

CDR3 region: CASSFEGMAEAFF. CDR3 nucleotides: TGTGCCAGCAGTTTTGAGGGTATGGCTGAAGCTTTCTTT. The V and J genes are TRBV28 and TRBJ1-1; no definite D call. The germline gives CDR1 MDHEN, CDR2 SYDVKM. V was cut by 3 bases and J by 6 bases, with 11 bases left in between. This CDR3 has 13 amino acids.

CDR3 nucleotide sequence: TGTGCCAGCAGAATGACTAGCGGGATCTCCTACGAGCAGTACTTC. It codes for CASRMTSGISYEQYF. The rearrangement joins TRBV28 to TRBJ2-7, with 11 positions matching TRBD2. V shed 6 bases, J shed 0 bases, and the junction held 4 bases outside the gene matches. The CDR3 covers 15 residues. Germline-derived CDR1 and CDR2 are MDHEN and SYDVKM.

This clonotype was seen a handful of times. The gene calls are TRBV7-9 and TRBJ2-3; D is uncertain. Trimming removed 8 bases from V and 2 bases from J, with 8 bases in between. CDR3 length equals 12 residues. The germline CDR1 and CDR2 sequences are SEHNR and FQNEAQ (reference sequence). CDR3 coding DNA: TGTGCCAGCGGGCCCAACACAGATACGCAGTATTTT. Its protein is CASGPNTDTQYF.

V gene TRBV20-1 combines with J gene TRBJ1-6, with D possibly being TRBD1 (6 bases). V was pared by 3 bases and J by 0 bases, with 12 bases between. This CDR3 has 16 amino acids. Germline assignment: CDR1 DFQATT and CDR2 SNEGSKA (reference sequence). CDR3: CSASRGAPSYNSPLHF. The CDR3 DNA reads TGCAGTGCTAGCCGGGGGGCGCCCTCCTATAATTCACCCCTCCACTTT.